A single sample is the source of the 15 T cell receptor beta chains below, sequenced in a study of blood T cell repertoires in COVID-19. The protocol was immunoSEQ multiplex PCR, while the TCRdb copy is restricted to in-frame clones and leaves out a portion. The sample lists 210,000 or so clones, around nine tenths seen once, with approximately 3.7% in the top ten. The sequenced material came from PBMCs or T cells enriched from blood (not recorded which). The source is a woman in her twenties or thirties who had been exposed to COVID-19.

In DNA, the CDR3 is TGCGCCAGCAGCCTGGGACTACAGGGGATTACCTACGAGCAGTACTTC. This codes for CASSLGLQGITYEQYF. The chain links TRBV5-1 to TRBJ2-7; D may match TRBD1 or TRBD2 (7 bases each). V lost 4 bases and J lost 2, with 19 bases in between. The CDR3 is made up of 16 amino acids. Looked up from germline, CDR1 is SGHRS and CDR2 is YFSETQ. The full variable domain, rest sourced from reference TRBV5-1 and TRBJ2-7, is KAGVTQTPRYLIKTRGQQVTLSCSPISGHRSVSWYQQTPGQGLQFLFEYFSETQRNKGNFPGRFSGRQFSNSRSEMNVSTLELGDSALYLCASSLGLQGITYEQYFGPGTRLTVT.

This rearrangement joins TRBV10-2 to TRBJ1-5, with unresolved D. Germline CDR1 and CDR2: WSHSY and SAAADI. V gave up 1 base and J gave up 4 bases, with 14 bases separating them. CDR3 size: 16 residues. This CDR3 is CASSELDLAVNQPQHF. CDR3 coding DNA: TGCGCCAGCAGTGAGTTAGACCTGGCGGTAAATCAGCCCCAGCATTTT.

This clone has ten or more counts. The chain has TRBV6-5 and TRBJ1-2; 11 nucleotides match TRBD1. V lost 8 bases and J lost 4; bases outside the gene matches: 6. From germline, CDR1 is MNHEY and CDR2 SVGAGI. The CDR3 runs to 14 residues. CDR3 in amino acids: CASAGTGGFYGYTF. The CDR3 nucleotides are TGTGCCAGCGCAGGGACAGGGGGATTCTATGGCTACACCTTC.

This clone was detected once. J is TRBJ1-2 and V is TRBV7-9; 9 nucleotides match TRBD1. The CDR3 has 15 residues. With 4 bases clipped from V and 8 bases from J, the junction kept 11 bases outside the gene matches. Germline V gene data show CDR1 as SEHNR and CDR2 as FQNEAQ (reference sequence). This CDR3 reads CASSSLGQGTQGYTF. The CDR3 nucleotides read TGTGCCAGCAGCTCGTTGGGACAGGGAACACAAGGCTACACCTTC. The full variable domain, in which reference TRBV7-9 and TRBJ1-2 provide the parts outside the CDR3, is DTGVSQNPRHKITKRGQNVTFRCDPISEHNRLYWYRQTLGQGPEFLTYFQNEAQLEKSRLLSDRFSAERPKGSFSTLEIQRTEQGDSAMYLCASSSLGQGTQGYTFGSGTRLTVV.

This clone was picked up one time. This chain uses TRBV7-9 with TRBJ2-7; 7 bases line up with TRBD2. Germline V gene lookup returns CDR1 SEHNR and CDR2 FQNEAQ (reference sequence). The ends lost 3 bases at V and 6 bases at J; junction bases unmatched: 14. The CDR3 covers 16 residues. Here the CDR3 DNA reads TGTGCCAGCAGCTTCGGGGGGTTGGTTCCCAGCGGCGAGCAGTACTTC. It specifies CASSFGGLVPSGEQYF.

This clone appeared a few times. V and J are TRBV14 and TRBJ1-6, with D tentatively TRBD1 (5 bases). Germline lookup yields CDR1 SGHDN and CDR2 FVKESK. Trimming removed 3 bases from V and 7 bases from J, with 10 bases in between. The CDR3 consists of 14 residues. CDR3 loop: CASSHIAGNSPLHF. In DNA form, the CDR3 reads TGTGCCAGCAGCCACATTGCAGGGAATTCACCCCTCCACTTT.

The chain has TRBV20-1 and TRBJ2-7; TRBD2 aligns across 7 bases. Germline-derived CDR1 and CDR2 are DFQATT and SNEGSKA (reference sequence). The CDR3 totals 15 residues. The V and J ends lost 3 bases and 2 bases, in that order; junction bases with no gene match: 10. The CDR3 nucleotides read TGCAGTGCTAGTGATGGAGCGGGACGGACCTACGAGCAGTACTTC. It yields the protein CSASDGAGRTYEQYF.

Worth noting for this clone: Because the CDR3's place on the DNA is in doubt, the DNA is left out and the CDR3 is given as listed by TCRdb. CDR3 amino acids: CASSFWRGRDNEQFF. The gene calls are TRBV7-2 and TRBJ2-1; the DNA was not compared with TRBD2, the D call given in the table. The CDR3 contains 15 residues when both ends are counted. Germline assignment: CDR1 SGHTA and CDR2 FQGNSA.

The V call is TRBV11-2, the J call TRBJ2-3; D is perhaps TRBD1 (6 bases). Germline V gene data show CDR1 as SGHAT and CDR2 as FQNNGV. V gave up 5 bases and J gave up 1 base, with 13 bases separating them. This CDR3 comprises 15 residues. The CDR3 is CASSRTPGGTDTQYF. The CDR3 bases are TGTGCCAGCAGCCGGACCCCAGGGGGCACAGATACGCAGTATTTT.

This chain links TRBV18 with TRBJ2-1; D remains unclear. Trimming removed 2 bases at V and 6 bases at J, with 14 bases between. The CDR3 extends over 15 amino acids. Germline assignment: CDR1 KGHSH and CDR2 LQKENI. CDR3 bases: TGTGCCAGCTCACCATGGGCTCGATCTATCAATGAGCAGTTCTTC. This sequence encodes CASSPWARSINEQFF.

The chain recombines TRBV6-5 with TRBJ2-1; the match to TRBD2 covers 7 bases. This CDR3 spans 13 amino acids. Losses at the gene ends were 7 bases for V and 7 bases for J; bases not matched to a gene: 7. CDR1 and CDR2 (germline): MNHEY, SVGAGI. In nucleotides, the CDR3 is TGTGCCAGCATCGGCGGGAGTTCAAATGAGCAGTTCTTC. Its translation is CASIGGSSNEQFF.

This chain joins TRBV7-9 and TRBJ1-5, with 10 bases fitting TRBD1. Germline trimming cut 5 bases from V and 6 bases from J; bases unmatched to any gene: 7. The CDR3 contains 15 residues. Germline V gives CDR1 SEHNR, CDR2 FQNEAQ (reference sequence). The CDR3 sequence: CASSADRGHGQPQHF. DNA of the CDR3: TGTGCCAGCAGCGCAGACAGGGGGCACGGTCAGCCCCAGCATTTT.

A single count supports this clone. The chain combines TRBV2 with TRBJ2-1; 13 bases line up with TRBD2. J lost 5 bases, V lost 6 bases, and 1 base had no gene match. The CDR3 is 14 amino acids. The germline CDR1 and CDR2 sequences are SNHLY and FYNNEI. In DNA form, the CDR3 reads TGTGCCAGCAGGGGACTAGCGGGAAACAATGAGCAGTTCTTC. This encodes CASRGLAGNNEQFF.

The chain uses TRBV5-1 and TRBJ1-4, with D possibly TRBD1 on 6 matching bases. Per the germline V gene, CDR1 is SGHRS and CDR2 is YFSETQ. The CDR3 extends over 15 amino acids. V lost 0 bases and J lost 7, with 13 bases in between. Here the CDR3 reads CASSLDARQAEKLFF. The DNA for the CDR3 is TGCGCCAGCAGCTTGGACGCGCGACAGGCTGAAAAACTGTTTTTT. The variable domain in full, completed from reference TRBV5-1 and TRBJ1-4, reads KAGVTQTPRYLIKTRGQQVTLSCSPISGHRSVSWYQQTPGQGLQFLFEYFSETQRNKGNFPGRFSGRQFSNSRSEMNVSTLELGDSALYLCASSLDARQAEKLFFGSGTQLSVL.

The gene calls are TRBV5-3 and TRBJ1-3; 7 positions agree with TRBD1. TRBV5-3 is assigned to the ORF class and has an uncertain function. The V gene end was trimmed by 1 base and the J gene end by 0 bases; junction bases not matched to a gene: 10. The CDR3 extends over 18 amino acids. CDR3: CARSLTPNTGVSGNTIYF. The CDR3 DNA follows: TGTGCCAGAAGCTTGACACCCAATACAGGGGTCTCTGGAAACACCATATATTTT.